Following are 7 T cell receptor beta chains from one sample sequenced in a study of blood T cell repertoires in COVID-19. This table comes from immunoSEQ multiplex PCR, and its TCRdb copy is limited to in-frame clones, with some not included. The repertoire includes about 160,000 clones, roughly 84% of them detected once, and more than 5% sits in the top ten. The sequenced sample was peripheral blood. The receptors originated from a woman between 45 and 65 years old with COVID-19, enrolled during active disease.

The CDR3 protein is CASSTRDVNTEAFF. The CDR3, as DNA: TGTGCCAGCAGCACCAGGGATGTGAACACTGAAGCTTTCTTT. V and J are TRBV11-3 and TRBJ1-1; maybe TRBD1 (5 bases). V was shortened by 5 bases and J by 0 bases, with 10 bases between the two germline ends. The germline V gene encodes CDR1 SGHNT and CDR2 YENEEA. The CDR3 runs 14 residues.

In its sample, this clone was seen a few times. This chain links TRBV18 with TRBJ1-2; D not certain. The CDR3 consists of 13 residues. V lost 6 bases, J lost 7 bases, and 15 bases lay in between. Germline V gene lookup returns CDR1 KGHSH and CDR2 LQKENI. Here the CDR3 DNA reads TGTGCCAGCTCCGCTGACCCGGGGTTTGGCTACACCTTC. Translation gives CASSADPGFGYTF.

The rearrangement uses TRBV6-5 and TRBJ1-4; the match to TRBD1 covers 7 bases. This CDR3 has 15 amino acids. V gave up 4 bases and J gave up 5 bases; unmatched junction bases: 7. The germline V gene has CDR1 MNHEY and CDR2 SVGAGI. CDR3 DNA sequence: TGTGCCAGCAGTTGGGCGACAGGGAAGAATGAAAAACTGTTTTTT. Translated: CASSWATGKNEKLFF.

The V gene is TRBV7-2, the J gene TRBJ2-5; 9 bases align to TRBD2. CDR3 length: 16 residues. Trimming cost V 1 base and J 2 bases; bases outside gene matches: 5. Germline CDR1 SGHTA, CDR2 FQGNSA. This CDR3 is CASSLEGLAGQETQYF. In DNA, the CDR3 is TGTGCCAGCAGCTTAGAGGGTCTAGCGGGACAAGAGACCCAGTACTTC.

V is TRBV7-9 and J is TRBJ2-1, with 7 bases matching TRBD2. J lost 6 bases, V lost 5 bases, and 10 bases had no gene match. The CDR3 extends over 15 amino acids. CDR1 and CDR2 (germline): SEHNR, FQNEAQ (reference sequence). The CDR3 loop is CASSARDYESNEQFF. DNA for the CDR3: TGTGCCAGCAGCGCCCGGGACTACGAGTCCAATGAGCAGTTCTTC.

The chain has TRBV10-3 and TRBJ2-3, with TRBD2 matching over 7 bases. Germline lookup yields CDR1 ENHRY and CDR2 SYGVKD. The length of the CDR3 is 16 residues. V was pared by 0 bases and J by 2 bases, with 5 bases of the junction left unmatched. The CDR3 coding sequence is TGTGCCATCAGTGAGTCCCCAAGCGGGGTCACAGATACGCAGTATTTT. This sequence encodes CAISESPSGVTDTQYF.

In this sample, this clone turned up once. The chain carries TRBV4-1 and TRBJ1-2; perhaps TRBD1 as D (5 bases). Germline loops: CDR1 MGHRA, CDR2 YSYEKL. The CDR3 length is 15 residues. The ends were cut back, 0 bases at V and 3 bases at J, with 11 bases in the middle. The CDR3 loop is CASSQEKGLYYGYTF. The CDR3 DNA sequence: TGCGCCAGCAGCCAAGAGAAGGGGCTGTACTATGGCTACACCTTC.